Presented here are 29 T cell receptor beta chains from one specimen sequenced in a study of identical twins. One entry per CDR3 protein results from TCRdb running MiXCR on the 5' RACE reads. The table lists approximately 210,000 distinct CDR3 sequences, 5.5% to 7.5% of them singletons. These same records also appear under a second study, on T cells expressing NK-cell markers.

Sequenced input: CD8+ T cells sorted from blood. The source is a woman younger than 35 in good health.

Only a few counts were recorded for this clonotype. This chain links TRBV2 with TRBJ1-2; 7 nucleotides align to TRBD1. V lost 7 bases, J lost 3 bases, and 2 bases stayed unmatched. The CDR3 spans 12 residues. Germline V gene data show CDR1 as SNHLY and CDR2 as FYNNEI. The DNA of the CDR3 is TGTGCCAGCACCACAGGGGACTATGGCTACACCTTC. It is translated as CASTTGDYGYTF.

This clonotype has a handful of counts. The chain employs TRBV27 and TRBJ2-7; D might be TRBD1 (6 bases). The germline V gene has CDR1 MNHEY and CDR2 SMNVEV (reference sequence). V was shortened by 4 bases and J by 3 bases, with 16 bases between the two germline ends. The CDR3 consists of 15 residues. For the CDR3, the DNA is TGTGCCAGCAGTTCCAGGGGCGCCCCAAACTACGAGCAGTACTTC. Encoded protein: CASSSRGAPNYEQYF.

This clonotype appeared many times. The rearrangement joins TRBV3-1 to TRBJ2-7; unclear D gene. Germline values: CDR1 LGHDT, CDR2 YNNKEL (reference sequence). CDR3 length equals 15 residues. V was pared by 0 bases and J by 3 bases, with 12 bases between. CDR3 nucleotides: TGTGCCAGCAGCCAAGATGGTAGCTTGATCTACGAGCAGTACTTC. This encodes CASSQDGSLIYEQYF.

The table lists this clonotype with a few counts. The rearrangement links TRBV18 to TRBJ2-1, with 12 bases fitting TRBD2. Germline loops: CDR1 KGHSH, CDR2 LQKENI. This CDR3 comprises 18 residues. The V segment lost 3 bases and the J segment 2 bases; nucleotides outside the gene matches: 8. This chain's CDR3 is CASSPEGTSGRPYNEQFF. The CDR3 DNA follows: TGTGCCAGCTCACCCGAAGGGACTAGCGGGCGCCCCTACAATGAGCAGTTCTTC. Based on the CDR3 plus reference TRBV18 and TRBJ2-1, the full variable domain is NAGVMQNPRHLVRRRGQEARLRCSPMKGHSHVYWYRQLPEEGLKFMVYLQKENIIDESGMPKERFSAEFPKEGPSILRIQQVVRGDSAAYFCASSPEGTSGRPYNEQFFGPGTRLTVL.

The gene calls are TRBV5-6 and TRBJ2-3; possible D gene TRBD2, 6 bases. The CDR3 sequence is 16 residues long. CDR1 is SGHDT, CDR2 YYEEEE, per germline. V lost 3 bases to trimming and J lost 2 bases, with 16 bases between them. CDR3 in amino acids: CASSSGVSRATDTQYF. In DNA, the CDR3 is TGTGCCAGCAGCTCGGGAGTTTCCCGAGCCACAGATACGCAGTATTTT.

The rearrangement links TRBV6-1 to TRBJ1-2; D is undetermined. The ends were cut back, 7 bases at V and 4 bases at J, with 22 bases in the middle. Germline V gene lookup returns CDR1 MNHNS and CDR2 SASEGT. The CDR3 length is 16 residues. CDR3 nucleotide sequence: TGTGCCAGCATTCCGTTCGCGTTCCTTCGGGGCTATGGCTACACCTTC. This gives the protein CASIPFAFLRGYGYTF.

This clonotype was counted a few times. The chain recombines TRBV12-3 or TRBV12-4 with TRBJ2-5; 9 bases agree with TRBD1. This CDR3 has 14 amino acids. The ends lost 6 bases at V and 3 bases at J; junction bases unmatched: 5. The DNA of the CDR3 is TGTGCCAGCAGCCCCGGGACAGGGAAAGAGACCCAGTACTTC. This codes for CASSPGTGKETQYF.

The chain joins TRBV6-2 or TRBV6-3 to TRBJ2-1; 8 bases are a match to TRBD1. This CDR3 has 14 residues. Germline CDR1 and CDR2: MNHEY and SVGEGT. V shed 2 bases, J shed 7 bases, and the junction held 4 bases outside the gene matches. CDR3 DNA: TGTGCCAGCAGTTACAGTCAGGGGGCAAATGAGCAGTTCTTC. It specifies CASSYSQGANEQFF.

There are a few counts of this clonotype. The chain recombines TRBV12-3 or TRBV12-4 with TRBJ1-2; D unclear. This CDR3 is 14 amino acids long. Trimming left V 1 base short and J 6 bases short, with 12 bases between. CDR3: CASSLVGGMDGYTF. In nucleotides, the CDR3 is TGTGCCAGCAGTTTAGTGGGAGGGATGGATGGCTACACCTTC.

This clonotype was counted a few times. This chain connects TRBV10-3 to TRBJ2-5, with D unresolved. The germline V gene has CDR1 ENHRY and CDR2 SYGVKD. V gave up 5 bases and J gave up 1 base, with 8 bases separating them. The CDR3 covers 13 residues. The CDR3 spells CAISKGRQETQYF. The CDR3 region has the DNA TGTGCCATCAGTAAGGGTCGCCAAGAGACCCAGTACTTC.

This clonotype was found a few times. The chain joins TRBV20-1 to TRBJ2-5, with TRBD2 matching over 9 bases. The CDR3 length is 15 residues. The trim removed 5 bases at V and 2 bases at J, leaving 9 bases unmatched. The germline gives CDR1 DFQATT, CDR2 SNEGSKA (reference sequence). The CDR3 is CSAPSLGLAQETQYF. Written as DNA, the CDR3 is TGCAGTGCTCCATCCCTCGGACTAGCGCAAGAGACCCAGTACTTC.

The chain is built from TRBV27 and TRBJ2-5; 8 positions agree with TRBD2. V lost 5 bases and J lost 1; bases outside the gene matches: 9. CDR1 is MNHEY and CDR2 is SMNVEV in the germline V gene (reference sequence). This CDR3 contains 16 residues. The CDR3 DNA sequence: TGTGCCAGCAGTCCGACGCCGCGGGGGGCCCAAGAGACCCAGTACTTC. Translation: CASSPTPRGAQETQYF.

This chain links TRBV12-3 or TRBV12-4 with TRBJ2-1; TRBD1 aligns across 8 bases. CDR3 length equals 16 residues. Trimming at V came to 4 bases and at J to 0 bases, leaving 5 bases not matched to a gene. CDR3 loop: CASSWTGISSYNEQFF. The CDR3 region has the DNA TGTGCCAGCAGTTGGACAGGGATAAGCTCCTACAATGAGCAGTTCTTC.

The CDR3 reads CSVEDITGWGDTQYF. CDR3 coding DNA: TGCAGCGTTGAAGATATCACAGGATGGGGAGATACGCAGTATTTT. The chain carries TRBV29-1 and TRBJ2-3, with D perhaps TRBD1 (5 bases). Germline-derived CDR1 and CDR2 are SQVTM and ANQGSEA. CDR3 length: 15 residues. V lost 0 bases to trimming and J lost 5 bases, with 15 bases between them.

CDR3 nucleotides: TGTGCCATCAGGGTTACAGGAGGAGAGACCCAGTACTTC. It codes for CAIRVTGGETQYF. J is TRBJ2-5 and V is TRBV10-3; the D gene could be TRBD1 or TRBD2 (5 bases each). Trimming cost V 6 bases and J 4 bases, with 12 bases left between them. Germline CDR1 ENHRY, CDR2 SYGVKD. CDR3 length equals 13 residues.

This clonotype has only a few counts. The rearrangement uses TRBV4-3 and TRBJ2-1; 15 bases align to TRBD2. The ends lost 4 bases at V and 0 bases at J; junction bases unmatched: 4. Germline V gene sequence: CDR1 LGHNA, CDR2 YSLEER. The CDR3 has 18 residues. CDR3 DNA: TGCGCCAGCAGCCCGGGACTAGCGGGAGGTAGCTCCTACAATGAGCAGTTCTTC. It translates to CASSPGLAGGSSYNEQFF.

The V and J genes are TRBV3-1 and TRBJ2-1; D is tentatively TRBD1 or TRBD2 (5 bases each). V shed 0 bases and J shed 1 base, with 13 bases lying between them. The CDR3 spans 17 residues. The germline V gene encodes CDR1 LGHDT and CDR2 YNNKEL (reference sequence). CDR3 region: CASSQELGTPSYNEQFF. The CDR3 nucleotides are TGTGCCAGCAGCCAAGAACTCGGGACCCCTTCCTACAATGAGCAGTTCTTC.

This clonotype was counted ten times or more. The chain employs TRBV12-3 or TRBV12-4 and TRBJ1-1; no clear D gene. V lost 5 bases to trimming and J lost 1 base, with 8 bases between them. The CDR3 has 13 amino acids. This chain's CDR3 is CASSLNTNTEAFF. The CDR3 DNA reads as TGTGCCAGCAGTCTTAACACGAACACTGAAGCTTTCTTT.

This clonotype was counted many times. The rearrangement links TRBV20-1 to TRBJ2-1, with TRBD2 matching over 7 bases. The V gene end was trimmed by 3 bases and the J gene end by 2 bases; junction bases not matched to a gene: 1. CDR3 length equals 13 residues. Germline CDR1 is DFQATT and CDR2 is SNEGSKA (reference sequence). This CDR3 is CSARGGAYNEQFF. The CDR3 DNA reads as TGCAGTGCTAGGGGGGGGGCCTACAATGAGCAGTTCTTC.

The table lists this clonotype with many counts. The J gene is TRBJ2-5, the V gene TRBV5-1; D unclear. The CDR3 spans 13 residues. V lost 4 bases and J 2 bases, leaving 9 bases between the germline ends. The germline V gene encodes CDR1 SGHRS and CDR2 YFSETQ. CDR3 region: CASSPELQETQYF. The DNA for the CDR3 is TGCGCCAGCAGCCCGGAGCTTCAAGAGACCCAGTACTTC. The full variable domain, rest sourced from reference TRBV5-1 and TRBJ2-5, is KAGVTQTPRYLIKTRGQQVTLSCSPISGHRSVSWYQQTPGQGLQFLFEYFSETQRNKGNFPGRFSGRQFSNSRSEMNVSTLELGDSALYLCASSPELQETQYFGPGTRLLVL.

This clonotype was seen at least ten times. The CDR3 bases are TGTGCCAGCAGTTTAGCGATAGGTTTGAACACTGAAGCTTTCTTT. Encoded protein: CASSLAIGLNTEAFF. The rearrangement links TRBV12-3 or TRBV12-4 to TRBJ1-1; D unresolved. The CDR3 runs 15 residues. Trimming left V 0 bases short and J 0 bases short, with 8 bases between.

The chain employs TRBV6-2 or TRBV6-3 and TRBJ2-1, with D maybe TRBD2 (6 bases). The germline V and J ends were trimmed by 8 bases and 8 bases, with 10 bases remaining between them. This CDR3 contains 11 residues. Per germline, CDR1 MNHEY and CDR2 SVGEGT. The CDR3 is CASQEGYEQFF. The DNA of the CDR3 is TGTGCCAGCCAGGAGGGGTATGAGCAGTTCTTC.

This clonotype came up a few times. The V and J genes are TRBV2 and TRBJ1-2, with a weak D call TRBD1 (5 bases). This CDR3 contains 15 residues. Germline V gene data show CDR1 as SNHLY and CDR2 as FYNNEI. The ends were cut back, 3 bases at V and 2 bases at J, with 13 bases in the middle. Written as DNA, the CDR3 is TGTGCCAGCAGTGATTTAAGGGGTCCGAACTATGGCTACACCTTC. Its protein is CASSDLRGPNYGYTF.

This clonotype came up a few times. The CDR3 bases are TGCGCCAGCAGCCAAGAAGGAGGGAGCCGCACCGGGGAGCTGTTTTTT. Translation gives CASSQEGGSRTGELFF. This chain connects TRBV4-3 to TRBJ2-2; TRBD2 is a possible D gene (6 bases). The CDR3 sequence is 16 residues long. CDR1 is LGHNA, CDR2 YSLEER, per germline. V was shortened by 0 bases and J by 4 bases, with 12 bases between the two germline ends.

Many counts were recorded for this clonotype. V gene TRBV27 combines with J gene TRBJ2-3; no clear D. CDR3 size: 12 residues. Trimming took off 3 bases at V and 6 bases at J, with 7 bases between the two ends. CDR1 and CDR2 (germline): MNHEY, SMNVEV (reference sequence). The CDR3 nucleotides read TGTGCCAGCAGTTTTTCCCTGGATACGCAGTATTTT. This encodes CASSFSLDTQYF.

This clonotype turned up a few times. The chain is built from TRBV14 and TRBJ2-1; TRBD2 might be the D (5 bases). The CDR3 has 15 amino acids. Germline V gene data show CDR1 as SGHDN and CDR2 as FVKESK. V was cut by 4 bases and J by 4 bases, with 14 bases left in between. The DNA of the CDR3 is TGTGCCAGCAGCCTCCCGGAGAGGGCGTACAATGAGCAGTTCTTC. This encodes CASSLPERAYNEQFF.

The gene calls are TRBV27 and TRBJ2-2, with 7 nucleotides matching TRBD1. V lost 4 bases, J lost 5 bases, and 7 bases stayed unmatched. This CDR3 has 15 residues. The germline V gene encodes CDR1 MNHEY and CDR2 SMNVEV (reference sequence). The CDR3 region has the DNA TGTGCCAGCAGTTGGTCAGGGGGATATACCGGGGAGCTGTTTTTT. Protein product: CASSWSGGYTGELFF.

The chain's CDR3 is CSAITGLAGGPGDTQYF. CDR3 nucleotides: TGCAGTGCTATTACGGGACTAGCGGGGGGGCCGGGAGATACGCAGTATTTT. The V and J genes are TRBV20-1 and TRBJ2-3; TRBD2 matches 16 bases. Germline CDR1 is DFQATT and CDR2 is SNEGSKA (reference sequence). The CDR3 extends over 17 amino acids. Losses at the gene ends were 4 bases for V and 5 bases for J; bases not matched to a gene: 9.

This chain connects TRBV19 to TRBJ1-4; TRBD1 agrees at 8 bases. The CDR3 covers 15 residues. After removal of 3 bases from V and 8 bases from J, the junction contained 8 bases not matched to a gene. Germline V gives CDR1 LNHDA, CDR2 SQIVND (reference sequence). The CDR3 loop reads CASSIRTGLSEKLFF. The CDR3 region has the DNA TGTGCCAGTAGTATCCGGACAGGGCTAAGCGAAAAACTGTTTTTT.